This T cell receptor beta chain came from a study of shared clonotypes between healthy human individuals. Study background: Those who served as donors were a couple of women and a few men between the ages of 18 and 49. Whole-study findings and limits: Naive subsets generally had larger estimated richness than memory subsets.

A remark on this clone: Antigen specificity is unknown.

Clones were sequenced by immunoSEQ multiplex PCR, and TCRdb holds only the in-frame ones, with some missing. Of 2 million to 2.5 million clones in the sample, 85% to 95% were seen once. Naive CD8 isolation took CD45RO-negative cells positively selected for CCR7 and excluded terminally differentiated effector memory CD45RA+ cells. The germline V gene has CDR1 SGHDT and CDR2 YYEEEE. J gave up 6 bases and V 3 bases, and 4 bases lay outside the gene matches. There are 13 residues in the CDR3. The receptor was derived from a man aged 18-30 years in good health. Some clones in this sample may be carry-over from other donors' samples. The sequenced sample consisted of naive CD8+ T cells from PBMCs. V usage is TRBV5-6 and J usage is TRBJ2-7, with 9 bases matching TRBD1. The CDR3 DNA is TGTGCCAGCAGCTGGGGGACAGGGCGCGAGCAGTACTTC. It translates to CASSWGTGREQYF.